One T cell receptor beta chain is described in this entry. Its antigen is currently unknown. The data were obtained in a study of CD8+ T cells in alopecia areata. The germline V gene encodes CDR1 GTSNPN and CDR2 SVGIG (reference sequence). CDR3 length equals 14 residues. V lost 5 bases, J lost 3 bases, and 5 bases stayed unmatched. Whole-study results and caveats: Sequencing of scalp tissue also captures the resident alphabeta T cells of normal skin.

After isolation, RNA underwent reverse transcription to generate cDNA as the sequencing template. Measured with immunoSEQ multiplex PCR; TCRdb has only the in-frame clones, and not every one. Among 190,000 or so clones, about 60% were seen once, and the ten largest hold approximately 12%. Treatment given: oral pan-JAK inhibitor, 5-10 mg twice daily. Here the sequenced sample was CD8+ T cells sorted from blood, taken at week 24, from a patient treated with tofacitinib. V gene TRBV30 combines with J gene TRBJ2-3; 10 bases align to TRBD1. The TCR was taken from a human donor with alopecia areata. In DNA, the CDR3 is TGTGCCTGGGACAGACAGGGGGCGACAGATACGCAGTATTTT. Amino acids: CAWDRQGATDTQYF. Full variable domain (rest looked up from reference TRBV30 and TRBJ2-3): SQTIHQWPATLVQPVGSPLSLECTVEGTSNPNLYWYRQAAGRGLQLLFYSVGIGQISSEVPQNLSASRPQDRQFILSSKKLLLSDSGFYLCAWDRQGATDTQYFGPGTRLTVL.